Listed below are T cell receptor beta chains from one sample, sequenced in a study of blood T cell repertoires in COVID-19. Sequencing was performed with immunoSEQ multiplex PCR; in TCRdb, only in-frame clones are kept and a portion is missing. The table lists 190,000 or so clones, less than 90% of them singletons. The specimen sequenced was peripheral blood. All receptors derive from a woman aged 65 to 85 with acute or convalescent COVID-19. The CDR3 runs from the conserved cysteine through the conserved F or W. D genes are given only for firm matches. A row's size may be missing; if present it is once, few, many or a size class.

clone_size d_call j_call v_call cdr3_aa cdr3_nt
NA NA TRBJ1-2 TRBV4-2 CASSQDLRGTYGYTF TGTGCCAGCAGCCAAGATCTTAGGGGAACCTATGGCTACACCTTC
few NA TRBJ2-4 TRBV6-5 CASSPRGVSKNIQYF TGTGCCAGCAGCCCCAGGGGGGTATCCAAAAACATTCAGTACTTC
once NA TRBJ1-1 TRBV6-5 CASSYGARRNTEAFF TGTGCCAGCAGTTACGGGGCAAGGCGAAACACTGAAGCTTTCTTT
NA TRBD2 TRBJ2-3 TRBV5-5 CASSLGGTDTQYF TGTGCCAGCAGCCTCGGGGGGACAGATACGCAGTATTTT
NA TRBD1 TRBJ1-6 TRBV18 CASSQDRGDSPLHF TGTGCCAGCTCTCAGGACAGGGGAGATTCACCCCTCCACTTT
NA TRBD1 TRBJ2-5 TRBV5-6 CASSLTSWTGGLDF TGTGCCAGCAGCTTAACCTCTTGGACAGGGGGGCTCGACTTC
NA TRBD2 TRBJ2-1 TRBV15 CATSREGTRLAGTSSYNEQFF TGTGCCACCAGCAGAGAGGGAACGAGACTAGCGGGAACGAGCTCCTACAATGAGCAGTTCTTC
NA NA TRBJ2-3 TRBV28 CASSLPSGTDTQYF TGTGCCAGCAGTTTACCGAGCGGCACAGATACGCAGTATTTT
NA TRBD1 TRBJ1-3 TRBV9 CASSARQGTSGNTIYF TGTGCCAGCAGCGCGCGACAGGGGACCTCTGGAAACACCATATATTTT
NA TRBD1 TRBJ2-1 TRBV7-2 CASSATSTGANEQFF TGTGCCAGCAGCGCCACCTCGACAGGGGCGAATGAGCAGTTCTTC
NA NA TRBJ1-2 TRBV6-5 CASSYSTGWDYGYTF TGTGCCAGCAGTTACTCGACAGGCTGGGACTATGGCTACACCTTC
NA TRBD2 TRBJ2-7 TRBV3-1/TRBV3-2 CASSLSRLAGGERASYEQYF TGTGCCAGCAGCCTAAGCCGACTAGCGGGAGGGGAAAGGGCATCCTACGAGCAGTACTTC
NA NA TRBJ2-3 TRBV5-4 CASSLGQTDTQYF TGTGCCAGCAGCTTGGGACAGACAGATACGCAGTATTTT
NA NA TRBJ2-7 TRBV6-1 CASSEGLLGRYEQYF TGTGCCAGCAGTGAAGGGCTGTTGGGGCGCTACGAGCAGTACTTC
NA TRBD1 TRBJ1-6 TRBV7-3 CASSFTGGANSPLHF TGTGCCAGCAGCTTCACAGGGGGCGCTAATTCACCCCTCCACTTT
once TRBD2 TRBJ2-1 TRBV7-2 CASSFGTSGRRDEQFF TGTGCCAGCAGCTTCGGGACTAGTGGGAGGAGGGATGAGCAGTTCTTC
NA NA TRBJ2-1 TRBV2 CASSEGQPNEQFF TGTGCCAGCAGTGAAGGACAGCCTAATGAGCAGTTCTTC
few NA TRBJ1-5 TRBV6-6 CATRMRGEIRQPQHF TGTGCCACCCGGATGCGGGGAGAAATTCGACAGCCCCAGCATTTT
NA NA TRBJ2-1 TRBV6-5 CASSLNRANEQFF TGTGCCAGCAGTCTTAACAGGGCAAATGAGCAGTTCTTC
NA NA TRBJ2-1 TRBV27 CASSLRRGSNEQFF TGTGCCAGCAGTCTTCGCCGGGGATCCAATGAGCAGTTCTTC
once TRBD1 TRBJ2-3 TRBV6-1 CASSDRDRLTDTQYF TGTGCCAGCAGTGACAGGGACAGGCTGACAGATACGCAGTATTTT
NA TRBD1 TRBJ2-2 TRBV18 CASSRDRGTGELFF TGTGCCAGCTCCCGCGACAGGGGCACCGGGGAGCTGTTTTTT
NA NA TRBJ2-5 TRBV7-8 CASSRTGETQYF TGTGCCAGCAGCCGTACGGGGGAGACCCAGTACTTC
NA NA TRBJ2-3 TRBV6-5 CASSPLVTDTQYF TGTGCCAGCAGTCCTCTAGTCACAGATACGCAGTATTTT
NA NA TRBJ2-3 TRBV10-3 CAISSRQGGTDTQYF TGTGCCATCAGTTCAAGGCAGGGCGGAACAGATACGCAGTATTTT
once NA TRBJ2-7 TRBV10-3 CAISESGGAASYEQYF TGTGCCATCAGTGAGTCTGGAGGGGCGGCCTCCTACGAGCAGTACTTC
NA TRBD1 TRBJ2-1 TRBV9 CASSTRTGSYNEQFF TGTGCCAGCAGCACACGGACAGGCTCCTACAATGAGCAGTTCTTC
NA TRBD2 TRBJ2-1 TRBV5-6 CASATERGRAYNEQFF TGTGCCAGCGCAACGGAGCGCGGGAGGGCCTACAATGAGCAGTTCTTC
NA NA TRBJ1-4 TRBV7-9 CASSHQGLFEKLFF TGTGCCAGCAGCCATCAGGGGCTGTTTGAAAAACTGTTTTTT
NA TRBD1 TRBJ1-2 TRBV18 CASSPPSRGLQGYTF TGTGCCAGCTCACCACCGTCCAGGGGGTTACAAGGCTACACCTTC
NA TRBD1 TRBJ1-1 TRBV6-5 CASRVDRGYTEAFF TGTGCCAGCAGGGTGGACAGGGGGTACACTGAAGCTTTCTTT
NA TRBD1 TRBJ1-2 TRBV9 CASSVGGSGQGYGYTF TGTGCCAGCAGCGTGGGGGGAAGCGGACAGGGCTATGGCTACACCTTC
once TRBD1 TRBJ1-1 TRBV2 CASSEGQGRNTEAFF TGTGCCAGCAGTGAGGGACAGGGGAGGAACACTGAAGCTTTCTTT
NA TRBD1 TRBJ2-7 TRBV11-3 CASRRQGAEQYF TGTGCCAGCAGACGGCAGGGGGCCGAGCAGTACTTC
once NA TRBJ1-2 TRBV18 CASSPDPFRRGKQGGYTF TGTGCCAGCTCACCCGACCCCTTTCGTCGGGGCAAACAGGGTGGCTACACCTTC
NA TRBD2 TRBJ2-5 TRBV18 CASSPAGVLETQYF TGTGCCAGTTCCCCAGCGGGAGTTTTAGAGACCCAGTACTTC